This T cell receptor (beta chain) was recovered during a study of T-cell memory formation after mild COVID-19 (dated by TCRdb to the early 2020s). Regarding the research as a whole: TCR sequence clusters from the two donors were largely donor specific. In a couple of donors, T-cell clones that expanded and contracted after mild COVID-19 were followed by sequencing TCRalpha and TCRbeta repertoires longitudinally. Two young, previously healthy adult volunteers made up the cohort, one male and one female. Overall study results and their limits: Contracting CD4+ clones appeared mostly in the CM and EM memory subsets, whereas CD8+ clones were enriched in EMRA. The second-wave clones that peaked on day 37 were not confirmed to be SARS-CoV-2 specific. Some responding clones were detected in pre-infection memory, which suggested that pre-existing cross-reactive memory T cells had joined the SARS-CoV-2 response. Clones contracting from day 15 to 85 had balanced CD4/CD8 phenotypes, while a second wave expanding from day 15 to 37 was biased towards CD4+. The study covered only two mild cases, and larger cohorts including severe cases with pre-infection samples were considered necessary.

PBMCs were isolated by Ficoll-Paque density gradient centrifugation. This clonotype was observed a handful of times. Its binding antigen is unknown. No quality values exist for individual bases; no much larger clone is one base distant. Sequenced on an Illumina NovaSeq 6000. cDNA libraries for TCRalpha and TCRbeta were prepared by 5'RACE using constant-segment primers, with sample barcodes and unique molecular identifiers added. RNA was extracted from every sample with Trizol reagent. The libraries were amplified in two PCR steps, and the second step added a second sample barcode and Illumina TruSeq adapters. Sequencing of libraries was performed on an Illumina NovaSeq with 2 x 150 bp paired-end reads. Per the authors' processing: Reads were demultiplexed and collapsed into UMI-guided consensus sequences with migec v1.2.7. Using mixcr v2.1.11, the UMI consensuses were aligned to TRA and TRB V and J templates and assembled into clonotypes. Clonotypes were classified as expanded or contracted when called significant by both edgeR and NoisET, with noise models trained on biological replicates. For edgeR calls, the thresholds were a false discovery rate-adjusted p below 0.01 and a log2 fold-change of 1. PCA with hierarchical clustering of max-normalized trajectories of the 1000 most abundant clonotypes was used as exploratory dynamics analysis. Separately sequenced CD4+ and CD8+ repertoires were used to assign the CD4 or CD8 phenotype of responding clones. The public reads were reanalyzed by TCRdb: fastp trimming at Q25, MiXCR alignment, in-frame beta chains only. Records with the same CDR3 protein are collapsed into one entry carrying the most frequent genes and DNA. TCRdb's processing, not the authors', yielded these V and J calls. The sample table lists 400,000 to 500,000 distinct CDR3 sequences, roughly 18% of them with a count of one. The ten top clones hold approximately 21% of the sample.

In the germline V gene (reference sequence), CDR1 corresponds to SEHNR and CDR2 to FQNEAQ. The junction carries 25 bases between V and J, which are trimmed by 3 bases and 5 bases respectively. The CDR3 covers 18 residues, taking in both the cysteine and the phenylalanine. The CDR3 DNA has 54 bases and is translated from base 1. The origin of this receptor is a man younger than 35 who had mild COVID-19 (a few samples of this study predate the infection). The sample titles of this study are shuffled in the database, so cell type and time point are left out; the donor was told from shared clones. The sequenced sample was PBMCs or a T cell subset sorted from them (not recorded which). The chain couples TRBV7-9 to TRBJ2-5; tentative D gene TRBD1, with 5 bases matching. At the DNA level, the sequence is TGTGCCAGCAGCTTTCGAGGACCTTCGCAGGGCCTGGAGGAGACCCAGTACTTC. It translates to CASSFRGPSQGLEETQYF.